The 24 T cell receptor beta chains reported below all come from one sample, sequenced in a study of blood T cells in healthy people across ages. A J-beta primer mix and a sample-barcoded 5' primer were used in a second PCR of roughly 6 to 12 cycles. A single record per CDR3 protein comes from TCRdb applying MiXCR to the 5' RACE reads. The table lists fewer than 1,000,000 distinct CDR3 sequences, roughly 46% of them singletons. The sequencing sample was made of blood. The source is a man aged 80 or over in good health.

A word on this clonotype: This may arise from a read error, as a much more abundant clone is one base away. V usage is TRBV12-3 or TRBV12-4 and J usage is TRBJ2-5; 10 bases are shared with TRBD2. The CDR3 has 17 amino acids. V dropped 4 bases and J dropped 4; count of bases not matched to a gene: 12. CDR3 sequence (DNA): TGTGCCAGCAGTTCAGGACGAGCGGGAGGGCCGGGAGAGACCCAGTACTTC. Protein: CASSSGRAGGPGETQYF.

This chain links TRBV5-1 with TRBJ2-1; 10 bases map to TRBD2. The V segment lost 4 bases and the J segment 3 bases; nucleotides outside the gene matches: 13. In germline, CDR1 is SGHRS, CDR2 YFSETQ. The CDR3 sequence is 18 residues long. The CDR3 nucleotides read TGCGCCAGCAGCCCCTCAGGGGCCGGGACTAGCGACTACAATGAGCAGTTCTTC. Translation: CASSPSGAGTSDYNEQFF. The full variable domain, its missing parts supplied by reference TRBV5-1 and TRBJ2-1, is KAGVTQTPRYLIKTRGQQVTLSCSPISGHRSVSWYQQTPGQGLQFLFEYFSETQRNKGNFPGRFSGRQFSNSRSEMNVSTLELGDSALYLCASSPSGAGTSDYNEQFFGPGTRLTVL.

Remarks on this clonotype: One base away lies a much larger clone, so this may be a sequencing read error. This chain joins TRBV5-1 and TRBJ2-1; the match to TRBD1 covers 12 bases. Germline-derived CDR1 and CDR2 are SGHRS and YFSETQ. The CDR3 covers 15 residues. The CDR3 loop reads CACSITGTGGREQFF. CDR3 DNA: TGCGCCTGCAGCATAACCGGGACAGGGGGCCGTGAGCAGTTCTTC.

V usage is TRBV20-1 and J usage is TRBJ2-3, with D hard to call. V shed 4 bases and J shed 3 bases, with 11 bases lying between them. CDR1 is DFQATT, CDR2 SNEGSKA, per germline (reference sequence). CDR3 length: 13 amino acids. CDR3 region: CSATVPHTDTQYF. Here the CDR3 DNA reads TGCAGTGCTACCGTACCCCATACAGATACGCAGTATTTT.

This clonotype appeared many times. The V call is TRBV7-9, the J call TRBJ2-1; possibly TRBD2 for D (5 bases). Per germline, CDR1 SEHNR and CDR2 FQNEAQ (reference sequence). The CDR3 covers 15 residues. With 5 bases removed from V and 6 bases from J, the gap between germline ends came to 17 bases. CDR3 nucleotides: TGTGCCAGCAGCCCAGCTTTAGGTCGGGGCAATGAGCAGTTCTTC. Protein sequence: CASSPALGRGNEQFF.

The V and J genes are TRBV6-1 and TRBJ2-5; tentatively, D is TRBD1 or TRBD2 (5 bases each). Trimming removed 1 base at V and 4 bases at J, with 13 bases between. CDR1 is MNHNS and CDR2 is SASEGT in the germline V gene. There are 15 residues in the CDR3. This CDR3 reads CASSEGAHGGETQYF. The CDR3 bases are TGTGCCAGCAGTGAAGGGGCGCATGGGGGAGAGACCCAGTACTTC.

The chain's CDR3 is CASSLLYNSYEQYF. The DNA for the CDR3 is TGTGCCAGCAGCTTGCTCTACAACTCCTACGAGCAGTACTTC. The rearrangement joins TRBV5-5 to TRBJ2-7, with D unclear. V lost 1 base and J 0 bases, leaving 8 bases between the germline ends. The CDR3 runs to 14 residues. Germline V gives CDR1 SGHKS, CDR2 YYEKEE (reference sequence).

The chain employs TRBV29-1 and TRBJ1-2, with 9 bases lining up with TRBD1. This CDR3 is built from 14 residues. The V and J ends lost 6 bases and 8 bases, in that order; junction bases with no gene match: 13. CDR1 and CDR2 (germline): SQVTM, ANQGSEA. The CDR3 loop reads CSVVPTGGMGGYTF. The CDR3 DNA follows: TGCAGCGTCGTCCCGACAGGGGGAATGGGAGGCTACACCTTC.

To note about this clonotype: A read error may explain this, as a much larger clone is one base away. The J gene is TRBJ2-1, the V gene TRBV4-3; the match to TRBD1 covers 7 bases. With the DNA end fitting TRBJ2-7 better, the J assignment may be wrong. The CDR3 runs to 16 residues. Germline V gene lookup returns CDR1 LGHNA and CDR2 YSLEER. CDR3 protein: CASSREGGIPYNEQYF. The CDR3, as DNA: TGCGCCAGCAGCAGGGAAGGGGGCATCCCCTACAATGAGCAGTACTTC.

J is TRBJ2-1 and V is TRBV6-1, with a possible D match to TRBD2 (6 bases). The length of the CDR3 is 16 residues. From germline, CDR1 is MNHNS and CDR2 SASEGT. The V and J ends lost 0 bases and 6 bases respectively, with 15 bases between them. This CDR3 reads CASSEAASDPLNEQFF. In DNA, the CDR3 is TGTGCCAGCAGTGAAGCTGCTAGCGACCCCCTCAATGAGCAGTTCTTC.

The CDR3 bases are TGTGCCAGCAGCTCCAGCAGCGGCGGGAGCTCCTACGAGCAGTACTTC. It translates to CASSSSSGGSSYEQYF. V and J are TRBV7-2 and TRBJ2-7; 7 bases match TRBD2. V shed 4 bases and J 0 bases; nucleotides not matched to a gene: 9. The germline CDR1 and CDR2 sequences are SGHTA and FQGNSA. This CDR3 is 16 amino acids long.

This chain links TRBV5-5 with TRBJ2-3; D not certain. Trimming took 1 base from V and 2 from J, leaving 11 bases between them. Per the germline V gene, CDR1 is SGHKS and CDR2 is YYEKEE (reference sequence). The CDR3 totals 15 residues. The CDR3 nucleotides read TGTGCCAGCAGCTTGCTTTTCTTAGTCACAGATACGCAGTATTTT. This translates into CASSLLFLVTDTQYF.

This chain joins TRBV27 and TRBJ2-7, with 12 bases fitting TRBD2. J was trimmed by 7 bases and V by 7 bases; bases with no gene match: 5. This CDR3 spans 13 amino acids. Germline CDR1 and CDR2: MNHEY and SMNVEV (reference sequence). The CDR3 region has the DNA TGTGCCAGCACGACTAGCGGGAGAAATGAGCAGTACTTC. This translates into CASTTSGRNEQYF.

The chain employs TRBV14 and TRBJ2-1; D unresolved. V was clipped by 0 bases and J by 1 base, with 10 bases between them. CDR1 SGHDN and CDR2 FVKESK come from the germline V gene. CDR3 length equals 16 residues. Here the CDR3 DNA reads TGTGCCAGCAGCCAAGATGGGTACCTATCCTACAATGAGCAGTTCTTC. This encodes CASSQDGYLSYNEQFF.

This clonotype has only one observation. The rearrangement joins TRBV7-9 to TRBJ1-4; 7 nucleotides match TRBD1. V shed 5 bases and J 4 bases; nucleotides not matched to a gene: 7. Per germline, CDR1 SEHNR and CDR2 FQNEAQ (reference sequence). The CDR3 length is 15 residues. This CDR3 is CASSGGTEDNEKLFF. In DNA, the CDR3 is TGTGCCAGCAGCGGGGGGACAGAGGATAATGAAAAACTGTTTTTT.

This clonotype was counted between two and nine times. The rearrangement uses TRBV20-1 and TRBJ2-3; 11 bases agree with TRBD2. Trimming at V came to 3 bases and at J to 4 bases, leaving 9 bases not matched to a gene. CDR1 and CDR2 (germline): DFQATT, SNEGSKA (reference sequence). This CDR3 has 16 amino acids. CDR3 amino acids: CSASHLTSGRSDTQYF. The DNA of the CDR3 is TGCAGTGCTAGTCACCTAACTAGCGGGAGATCAGATACGCAGTATTTT.

V and J are TRBV2 and TRBJ2-5, with 10 positions matching TRBD2. V lost 5 bases to trimming and J lost 0 bases; unmatched junction nucleotides: 3. This CDR3 region has 15 residues. Germline CDR1 reads SNHLY; CDR2 reads FYNNEI. For the CDR3, the DNA is TGTGCCAGCAGTCCAACTAGCGGGAACCAAGAGACCCAGTACTTC. Its translation is CASSPTSGNQETQYF.

The chain joins TRBV30 to TRBJ2-5, with D perhaps matching TRBD1 or TRBD2 (5 bases each). V lost 1 base to trimming and J lost 4 bases, with 16 bases between them. CDR1 is GTSNPN and CDR2 is SVGIG in the germline V gene (reference sequence). The CDR3 is 15 residues long. CDR3 loop: CAWSGTGPTVETQYF. The CDR3 bases are TGTGCCTGGAGTGGGACGGGACCCACCGTAGAGACCCAGTACTTC.

This clonotype was seen a handful of times. The CDR3 sequence is CASSYSTRGSVGSGQETQYF. The CDR3 DNA follows: TGTGCCAGCAGTTACTCTACCCGCGGGAGCGTTGGGTCAGGCCAAGAGACCCAGTACTTC. The gene calls are TRBV6-2 or TRBV6-3 and TRBJ2-5, with TRBD2 matching 7 bases. V lost 0 bases, J lost 1 base, and 17 bases stayed unmatched. Germline V gene data show CDR1 as MNHEY and CDR2 as SVGEGT. The CDR3 consists of 20 residues.

The table lists this clonotype with a few counts. The chain is built from TRBV9 and TRBJ2-7, with D unresolved. The germline V gene has CDR1 SGDLS and CDR2 YYNGEE. V was pared by 3 bases and J by 7 bases, with 17 bases between. The CDR3 is 14 residues long. CDR3 residues: CASSARTAYNEQYF. The CDR3 nucleotides are TGTGCCAGCAGCGCTCGGACCGCATACAATGAGCAGTACTTC. The variable domain in full, completed from reference TRBV9 and TRBJ2-7, reads DSGVTQTPKHLITATGQRVTLRCSPRSGDLSVYWYQQSLDQGLQFLIQYYNGEERAKGNILERFSAQQFPDLHSELNLSSLELGDSALYFCASSARTAYNEQYFGPGTRLTVT.

A few counts support this clonotype. This rearrangement joins TRBV29-1 to TRBJ2-7; D is perhaps TRBD1 (6 bases). Germline CDR1 reads SQVTM; CDR2 reads ANQGSEA. The CDR3 sequence is 13 residues long. V gave up 5 bases and J gave up 1 base, with 12 bases separating them. CDR3 sequence (DNA): TGCAGCGTTAGTCAGGGGTATTCCTACGAGCAGTACTTC. This translates into CSVSQGYSYEQYF.

This clonotype appeared many times. The chain is built from TRBV29-1 and TRBJ2-1; D is perhaps TRBD1 (6 bases). This CDR3 spans 14 amino acids. V lost 2 bases and J 4 bases, leaving 12 bases between the germline ends. The germline CDR1 and CDR2 sequences are SQVTM and ANQGSEA. The CDR3 loop reads CSVERGQGYNEQFF. The CDR3 DNA reads TGCAGCGTTGAAAGAGGGCAGGGGTACAATGAGCAGTTCTTC.

Remarks on this clonotype: It may be a read error: a sequence one base away is much more abundant. The gene calls are TRBV10-3 and TRBJ2-1, with TRBD1 as a possible D gene (5 bases). With 3 bases removed from V and 12 bases from J, the gap between germline ends came to 21 bases. CDR3 length: 15 residues. CDR1 is ENHRY, CDR2 SYGVKD, per germline. The chain's CDR3 is CAISDPGREGHGQFF. In nucleotides, the CDR3 is TGTGCCATCAGTGACCCCGGCAGGGAAGGGCATGGGCAGTTCTTC.

This rearrangement joins TRBV7-2 to TRBJ2-7, with D hard to call. Germline lookup yields CDR1 SGHTA and CDR2 FQGNSA. The length of the CDR3 is 15 residues. Trimming removed 0 bases at V and 0 bases at J, with 9 bases between. The CDR3 DNA sequence: TGTGCCAGCAGCTTAGCGGTTGGGCACTCCTACGAGCAGTACTTC. This sequence encodes CASSLAVGHSYEQYF.